Following are 24 T cell receptor beta chains from one sample sequenced in a study of blood T cell repertoires in COVID-19. The repertoire was sequenced with immunoSEQ multiplex PCR; TCRdb's copy has only in-frame clones and lacks some. The sample lists about 270,000 clones; less than 90% were seen once. Input material: peripheral blood. The receptors were gathered from a woman in her twenties or thirties with COVID-19, enrolled during active disease.

The rearrangement uses TRBV4-1 and TRBJ2-5, with a weak D call TRBD1 (5 bases). The CDR3 extends over 15 amino acids. Trimming pared 2 bases from V and 10 bases from J, leaving 20 bases between. Per the germline V gene, CDR1 is MGHRA and CDR2 is YSYEKL. This chain's CDR3 is CASSQSVAGWTDQYF. DNA of the CDR3: TGCGCCAGCAGCCAATCCGTCGCAGGGTGGACGGACCAGTACTTC.

In this sample, this clone turned up once. The V and J genes are TRBV6-4 and TRBJ2-1; TRBD2 might be the D (5 bases). The CDR3 is 15 residues long. V shed 6 bases and J shed 4 bases, with 16 bases lying between them. The germline V gene has CDR1 MRHNA and CDR2 SNTAGT. CDR3 region: CASRADFGSYNEQFF. CDR3 in DNA: TGTGCCAGCAGAGCGGACTTTGGGTCTTACAATGAGCAGTTCTTC.

This chain joins TRBV3-1 (or the pseudogene TRBV3-2) and TRBJ2-7; D not resolved. The germline CDR1 and CDR2 sequences are LGHDT and YNNKEL (reference sequence). CDR3 size: 15 residues. Trimming shortened V by 1 base and J by 3 bases, and 13 bases separated the two germline ends. The CDR3 bases are TGTGCCAGCAGCCAAGGGCCCGCAACTAACTACGAGCAGTACTTC. Translated, it gives CASSQGPATNYEQYF.

The V and J genes are TRBV4-2 and TRBJ2-1; 11 nucleotides match TRBD2. J gave up 4 bases and V 1 base, and 3 bases lay outside the gene matches. The CDR3 length is 16 residues. Germline V gene data show CDR1 as LGHNA and CDR2 as YNFKEQ. The CDR3 nucleotides read TGTGCCAGCAGCCAAGTTAGCGGGGGGGGATACAATGAGCAGTTCTTC. The encoded protein is CASSQVSGGGYNEQFF.

For the CDR3, the DNA is TGTGCCAGCAGTTCACCGGGACAGGGAGACGAGCAGTACTTC. It specifies CASSSPGQGDEQYF. V is TRBV28 and J is TRBJ2-7; TRBD1 aligns across 9 bases. This CDR3 has 14 residues. The germline V gene has CDR1 MDHEN and CDR2 SYDVKM. V was pared by 4 bases and J by 5 bases, with 6 bases of the junction left unmatched.

V gene TRBV2 combines with J gene TRBJ2-7; no clear D gene. Deletions cut 4 bases from V and 0 bases from J, with 13 bases between. This CDR3 is built from 15 residues. Germline-derived CDR1 and CDR2 are SNHLY and FYNNEI. DNA for the CDR3: TGTGCCAGCAGTGCCCGGGTTTATGGCTCCTACGAGCAGTACTTC. It is translated as CASSARVYGSYEQYF.

The V and J genes are TRBV3-1 (or the pseudogene TRBV3-2) and TRBJ2-7; the D gene is possibly TRBD2 (6 bases). Deletions cut 1 base from V and 2 bases from J, with 6 bases between. CDR1 is LGHDT, CDR2 YNNKEL, per germline (reference sequence). This CDR3 spans 13 amino acids. The chain's CDR3 is CASSQGGTYEQYF. CDR3 DNA: TGTGCCAGCAGCCAAGGCGGGACCTACGAGCAGTACTTC.

The chain has TRBV6-5 and TRBJ2-4; D possibly corresponds to TRBD1 (5 bases). CDR3 length: 15 amino acids. The germline V gene has CDR1 MNHEY and CDR2 SVGAGI. V gave up 4 bases and J gave up 0 bases, with 10 bases separating them. CDR3 bases: TGTGCCAGCAGTTCAATAGGGGTAGCCAAAAACATTCAGTACTTC. Translation: CASSSIGVAKNIQYF.

This rearrangement joins TRBV5-5 to TRBJ2-1; TRBD2 is a possible D gene (6 bases). Germline-derived CDR1 and CDR2 are SGHKS and YYEKEE (reference sequence). Trimming removed 3 bases from V and 1 base from J, with 11 bases in between. CDR3 size: 15 residues. The CDR3 spells CASSSYGGSYNEQFF. In DNA, the CDR3 is TGTGCCAGCAGCTCCTACGGGGGATCCTACAATGAGCAGTTCTTC.

The chain joins TRBV6-1 to TRBJ2-1; a possible D gene is TRBD2 (5 bases). Germline CDR1 MNHNS, CDR2 SASEGT. V gave up 2 bases and J gave up 5 bases, with 13 bases separating them. The CDR3 loop spans 15 amino acids. The CDR3 protein is CASSEPGRRNNEQFF. The CDR3 DNA reads TGTGCCAGCAGTGAACCGGGCAGGAGGAACAATGAGCAGTTCTTC.

The chain employs TRBV7-2 and TRBJ2-7, with TRBD2 as a possible D gene (6 bases). CDR1 SGHTA and CDR2 FQGNSA come from the germline V gene. With 2 bases removed from V and 6 bases from J, the gap between germline ends came to 14 bases. CDR3 length: 14 residues. This chain's CDR3 is CASSLTIFGGEQYF. The CDR3, as DNA: TGTGCCAGCAGCTTAACGATTTTCGGGGGCGAGCAGTACTTC.

The rearrangement links TRBV28 to TRBJ2-7; no reliable D call. CDR3 length: 12 residues. Trimming pared 1 base from V and 6 bases from J, leaving 7 bases between. Germline V lookup: CDR1 MDHEN, CDR2 SYDVKM. CDR3: CASSLLMREQYF. CDR3 nucleotides: TGTGCCAGCAGTTTATTAATGCGCGAGCAGTACTTC.

The CDR3 nucleotides are TGTGCCAGCAGCCACATCCCAGATACGCAGTATTTT. Its translation: CASSHIPDTQYF. The chain joins TRBV14 to TRBJ2-3; D remains unclear. Germline-derived CDR1 and CDR2 are SGHDN and FVKESK. The CDR3 extends over 12 amino acids. Trimming pared 3 bases from V and 4 bases from J, leaving 5 bases between.

This chain uses TRBV9 with TRBJ1-1; D unclear. Germline V CDR1 and CDR2: SGDLS, YYNGEE. The length of the CDR3 is 14 residues. Trimming pared 2 bases from V and 0 bases from J, leaving 8 bases between. The CDR3 protein is CASSVGRLNTEAFF. The DNA of the CDR3 is TGTGCCAGCAGCGTTGGGAGATTGAACACTGAAGCTTTCTTT.

The genes are TRBV2 and TRBJ1-5; 7 bases are a match to TRBD1. The germline V gene has CDR1 SNHLY and CDR2 FYNNEI. This CDR3 contains 14 residues. V was clipped by 7 bases and J by 2 bases; unmatched bases: 5. The CDR3 coding sequence is TGTGCCAGCAATCAGGGGGTAGGCAATCAGCCCCAGCATTTT. It specifies CASNQGVGNQPQHF.

This clone is a singleton in its sample. Other DNA sequences within the sample encode an identical CDR3. This CDR3 reads CASSQGQGYGYTF. As DNA, the CDR3 is TGCGCCAGCAGCCAAGGACAGGGCTATGGCTACACCTTC. The V gene is TRBV4-1, the J gene TRBJ1-2, with 7 bases fitting TRBD1. J was trimmed by 4 bases and V by 1 base; bases with no gene match: 0. The germline V gene has CDR1 MGHRA and CDR2 YSYEKL. The CDR3 runs to 13 residues.

On this clone: The identical CDR3 is also encoded by other nucleotide sequences in the sample. The chain links TRBV19 to TRBJ2-7; D is perhaps TRBD2 (5 bases). Trimming removed 5 bases at V and 0 bases at J, with 8 bases between. The CDR3 spans 13 residues. Looked up from germline, CDR1 is LNHDA and CDR2 is SQIVND (reference sequence). In nucleotides, the CDR3 is TGTGCCAGTAGTTCCGGGGTCTCCTACGAGCAGTACTTC. This gives the protein CASSSGVSYEQYF.

This clone occurred once. The chain links TRBV28 to TRBJ1-2, with 7 bases matching TRBD1. V shed 3 bases and J 5 bases; nucleotides not matched to a gene: 12. The V gene's germline CDR1 is MDHEN and CDR2 SYDVKM. This CDR3 has 16 residues. CDR3 sequence reads: CASSFLPRGAGYGYTF. The CDR3, as DNA: TGTGCCAGCAGTTTCCTTCCCAGGGGGGCCGGATATGGCTACACCTTC.

This clone was detected only a few times. The chain links TRBV4-1 to TRBJ2-7; 8 bases fit TRBD1. Germline V CDR1 and CDR2: MGHRA, YSYEKL. This CDR3 comprises 15 residues. The junction had 8 bases not matched to a gene; V was cut back by 3 bases and J by 4 bases. Here the CDR3 DNA reads TGCGCCAGCAGCCAGACGGACAGGGATGGGTACGAGCAGTACTTC. Its protein product is CASSQTDRDGYEQYF.

V is TRBV6-1 and J is TRBJ2-3; 10 bases map to TRBD2. CDR3 size: 15 residues. V gave up 5 bases and J gave up 2 bases; unmatched junction bases: 4. Germline CDR1 and CDR2: MNHNS and SASEGT. The CDR3 spells CASSNSGGLTDTQYF. The CDR3 DNA reads as TGTGCCAGCAGTAATAGCGGGGGGCTCACAGATACGCAGTATTTT.

This chain joins TRBV5-5 and TRBJ1-1; 7 nucleotides agree with TRBD1. The CDR3 has 17 amino acids. CDR1 is SGHKS and CDR2 is YYEKEE in the germline V gene (reference sequence). Germline trimming cut 4 bases from V and 5 bases from J; bases unmatched to any gene: 17. Here the CDR3 reads CASSRDDNRGYVTEAFF. The DNA of the CDR3 is TGTGCCAGCAGCCGAGATGATAACAGGGGCTATGTAACTGAAGCTTTCTTT. Together with reference TRBV5-5 and TRBJ1-1, the CDR3 gives the full variable domain: DAGVTQSPTHLIKTRGQQVTLRCSPISGHKSVSWYQQVLGQGPQFIFQYYEKEERGRGNFPDRFSARQFPNYSSELNVNALLLGDSALYLCASSRDDNRGYVTEAFFGQGTRLTVV.

The rearrangement uses TRBV28 and TRBJ2-7; tentative D call: TRBD1 (6 bases). Germline CDR1 and CDR2: MDHEN and SYDVKM. Trimming stripped 3 bases from V and 7 bases from J, with 13 bases between. CDR3 length: 13 amino acids. As DNA, the CDR3 is TGTGCCAGCAGTTTGTTACAGGGTGGGGAGCAGTACTTC. Its protein is CASSLLQGGEQYF.

This chain connects TRBV27 to TRBJ1-4, with no clear D. V was trimmed by 5 bases and J by 7 bases, leaving 14 bases between them. Germline CDR1 MNHEY, CDR2 SMNVEV (reference sequence). The CDR3 is 14 residues long. The CDR3 here is CASSQAGAIEKLFF. As DNA, the CDR3 is TGTGCCAGCAGTCAAGCGGGCGCGATTGAAAAACTGTTTTTT.

This clone has only a few counts. V is TRBV6-5 and J is TRBJ2-7, with a weak D call TRBD2 (6 bases). Trimming pared 2 bases from V and 7 bases from J, leaving 12 bases between. The CDR3 is 13 residues long. The germline V gene has CDR1 MNHEY and CDR2 SVGAGI. In nucleotides, the CDR3 is TGTGCCAGCAGTTACCCGGGAGTGGGAGAGCAGTACTTC. Its translation is CASSYPGVGEQYF.